Following are 22 T cell receptor beta chains from one sample sequenced in a study of T cell repertoires in cytomegalovirus infection (dated by TCRdb to the late 2010s). These receptors' targets are unknown. What this sample's treatment or condition label stands for: in vitro stimulation with specific CMV peptide epitopes to enrich CMV-specific T cells. The reads were generated on an Illumina HiSeq 1500. TCRdb cleaned the public reads at Q25 with fastp, built clones with MiXCR and kept in-frame beta chains. Rows with one shared CDR3 protein collapse into an entry with the most common genes and DNA. The sample table contains 650,000 to 900,000 distinct CDR3 sequences; only one count was recorded for approximately 29% of them. The top ten constitute around 12% of the sample. The material was cultured CD8+ T cells from PBMCs, obtained from culture after CMV antigen stimulation. These receptors were taken from a human donor in good health (CMV status not recorded). Some clones in this sample may be carry-over from other donors' samples.

The gene calls are TRBV6-5 and TRBJ2-3; 7 bases line up with TRBD1. The CDR3 extends over 16 amino acids. Germline lookup yields CDR1 MNHEY and CDR2 SVGAGI. With V trimmed by 0 bases and J by 2 bases, 5 bases remained unmatched. The CDR3 region has the DNA TGTGCCAGCAGTTACTCGAACAGGGGTATCACAGATACGCAGTATTTT. It is translated as CASSYSNRGITDTQYF.

The genes are TRBV4-1 and TRBJ1-5; no clear D. V was pared by 0 bases and J by 7 bases, with 19 bases between. CDR3 length equals 17 residues. Germline V gene lookup returns CDR1 MGHRA and CDR2 YSYEKL. CDR3 loop: CASSQDPVGSMGQPQHF. The DNA for the CDR3 is TGCGCCAGCAGCCAAGATCCTGTCGGCTCAATGGGACAGCCCCAGCATTTT.

V is TRBV3-1 and J is TRBJ1-2; tentatively, D is TRBD1 (6 bases). Between the trimmed V and J ends, which lost 3 bases and 4 bases, there was a span of 21 bases. CDR1 is LGHDT and CDR2 is YNNKEL in the germline V gene (reference sequence). The CDR3 sequence is 17 residues long. CDR3 sequence reads: CASSHETRRGFGYGYTF. The DNA for the CDR3 is TGTGCCAGCAGCCACGAAACCAGAAGGGGGTTCGGCTATGGCTACACCTTC.

The CDR3 sequence is CASSRIGDTDTQYF. CDR3 DNA sequence: TGTGCCAGTAGTCGGATCGGCGACACAGATACGCAGTATTTT. This rearrangement joins TRBV19 to TRBJ2-3; D gene ambiguous. The germline gives CDR1 LNHDA, CDR2 SQIVND (reference sequence). The CDR3 spans 14 residues. Trimming removed 5 bases at V and 2 bases at J, with 11 bases between.

As for this clonotype: At one end, the junction sequence differs from germline, possibly due to a read error. The chain employs TRBV7-4 and TRBJ2-1; D possibly matches TRBD1 or TRBD2 (5 bases each). The CDR3 loop spans 15 amino acids. Germline CDR1 is SGHVT and CDR2 is SQSDAQ. CDR3 amino acids: CVSSRGRGSYNEQFF. CDR3 coding DNA: TGTGTCAGCAGCCGTGGCCGGGGCTCTTACAATGAGCAGTTCTTC.

This chain connects TRBV10-3 to TRBJ2-2; D call uncertain. The CDR3 length is 13 residues. V was pared by 8 bases and J by 4 bases, with 11 bases between. CDR1 is ENHRY, CDR2 SYGVKD, per germline. The chain's CDR3 is CAIGNKGTGELFF. DNA of the CDR3: TGTGCCATCGGAAATAAGGGCACCGGGGAGCTGTTTTTT.

The gene calls are TRBV28 and TRBJ2-3, with D tentatively TRBD1 (6 bases). Germline values: CDR1 MDHEN, CDR2 SYDVKM. This CDR3 has 15 amino acids. The ends were cut back, 5 bases at V and 2 bases at J, with 14 bases in the middle. Here the CDR3 DNA reads TGTGCCAGCAGTGCCGACAGGCAACACACAGATACGCAGTATTTT. It yields the protein CASSADRQHTDTQYF.

In this sample, this clonotype turned up many times. The V call is TRBV7-6, the J call TRBJ2-5; D may be TRBD1 or TRBD2 (5 bases each). The CDR3 has 15 amino acids. Germline V gene sequence: CDR1 SGHVS, CDR2 FNYEAQ. V was cut by 5 bases and J by 8 bases, with 21 bases left in between. In nucleotides, the CDR3 is TGTGCCAGCAGCCCCCGGGACGGACCTCAAATTACCCAGTACTTC. It translates to CASSPRDGPQITQYF.

The V gene is TRBV6-2 or TRBV6-3, the J gene TRBJ2-7; D gene uncertain. The CDR3 covers 14 residues. The V gene's germline CDR1 is MNHEY and CDR2 SVGEGT. Trimming pared 4 bases from V and 4 bases from J, leaving 14 bases between. The CDR3 spells CASSSLQDRYEQYV. The CDR3 bases are TGTGCCAGCAGTTCCCTCCAGGACCGTTACGAGCAGTACGTC.

The chain couples TRBV6-2 or TRBV6-3 to TRBJ2-7; no firm D call. V dropped 6 bases and J dropped 1 base, with 13 bases sitting between them. The CDR3 is 14 residues long. The germline gives CDR1 MNHEY, CDR2 SVGEGT. CDR3 residues: CASRGSMGSYEQYV. In DNA form, the CDR3 reads TGTGCCAGCAGGGGGTCGATGGGTTCCTACGAGCAGTACGTC.

This clonotype was observed at least ten times. This rearrangement joins TRBV7-6 to TRBJ2-3; D may be TRBD2 (5 bases). Germline V CDR1 and CDR2: SGHVS, FNYEAQ. The CDR3 loop spans 15 amino acids. Trimming left V 4 bases short and J 4 bases short, with 15 bases between. The CDR3 DNA reads as TGTGCCAGCAGCTCGGACCCCTTTAGCGCAGATACGCAGTATTTT. Protein product: CASSSDPFSADTQYF.

CDR3: CSADREGTYNEQFF. As DNA, the CDR3 is TGCAGTGCAGACAGGGAAGGGACTTACAATGAGCAGTTCTTC. The chain recombines TRBV20-1 with TRBJ2-1, with D tentatively TRBD1 (7 bases). Trimming took 6 bases from V and 4 from J, leaving 16 bases between them. The CDR3 is made up of 14 amino acids. Germline values: CDR1 DFQATT, CDR2 SNEGSKA (reference sequence).

This clonotype was seen a few times. The chain combines TRBV7-9 with TRBJ1-4, with 9 positions matching TRBD1. The CDR3 totals 18 residues. Trimming cost V 5 bases and J 6 bases; bases outside gene matches: 16. Germline-derived CDR1 and CDR2 are SEHNR and FQNEAQ (reference sequence). CDR3: CASSAGTGIGAPYEKLFF. The CDR3 DNA follows: TGTGCCAGCAGCGCCGGGACAGGGATTGGGGCCCCTTATGAAAAACTGTTTTTT.

The gene calls are TRBV14 and TRBJ1-1; TRBD1 agrees at 8 bases. CDR1 is SGHDN, CDR2 FVKESK, per germline. Trimming at V came to 4 bases and at J to 4 bases, leaving 8 bases not matched to a gene. The CDR3 covers 15 residues. The CDR3 DNA sequence: TGTGCCAGCAGCCGGACAGGGAAAGGAGGCACTGAAGCTTTCTTT. Its translation is CASSRTGKGGTEAFF. The whole variable domain, remainder taken from reference TRBV14 and TRBJ1-1, is EAGVTQFPSHSVIEKGQTVTLRCDPISGHDNLYWYRRVMGKEIKFLLHFVKESKQDESGMPNNRFLAERTGGTYSTLKVQPAELEDSGVYFCASSRTGKGGTEAFFGQGTRLTVV.

The chain recombines TRBV2 with TRBJ2-2; the match to TRBD1 covers 10 bases. Germline V lookup: CDR1 SNHLY, CDR2 FYNNEI. The CDR3 spans 17 residues. Trimming cost V 4 bases and J 3 bases; bases outside gene matches: 8. As DNA, the CDR3 is TGTGCCAGCAGTGGTTTGAGACAGGGGGCTTACACCGGGGAGCTGTTTTTT. Its translation is CASSGLRQGAYTGELFF. Combining the CDR3 with reference TRBV2 and TRBJ2-2 gives the whole variable domain EPEVTQTPSHQVTQMGQEVILRCVPISNHLYFYWYRQILGQKVEFLVSFYNNEISEKSEIFDDQFSVERPDGSNFTLKIRSTKLEDSAMYFCASSGLRQGAYTGELFFGEGSRLTVL.

This clonotype was seen a few times. The chain joins TRBV19 to TRBJ2-2; D not certain. Germline assignment: CDR1 LNHDA and CDR2 SQIVND (reference sequence). The CDR3 has 13 amino acids. Trimming left V 7 bases short and J 2 bases short, with 8 bases between. The CDR3, as DNA: TGTGCCAGTACTATCAGCAACACCGGGGAGCTGTTTTTT. Protein product: CASTISNTGELFF.

CDR3 in amino acids: CASMDLTGKSARYNEQFF. CDR3 bases: TGTGCCAGTATGGATTTGACAGGGAAGAGCGCGCGATACAATGAGCAGTTCTTC. The chain uses TRBV19 and TRBJ2-1; 7 bases align to TRBD1. The CDR3 totals 18 residues. After removal of 7 bases from V and 4 bases from J, the junction contained 19 bases not matched to a gene. Germline loops: CDR1 LNHDA, CDR2 SQIVND (reference sequence).

The chain carries TRBV27 and TRBJ2-1, with a possible D match to TRBD2 (5 bases). V lost 7 bases, J lost 8 bases, and 18 bases lay in between. The V gene's germline CDR1 is MNHEY and CDR2 SMNVEV (reference sequence). The CDR3 is 14 amino acids. The DNA for the CDR3 is TGTGCCAGCACCCCCTCCGGGCGGGTGGATGAGCAGTTCTTC. Protein: CASTPSGRVDEQFF.

This chain uses TRBV5-1 with TRBJ2-5, with 9 bases fitting TRBD2. The CDR3 runs 16 residues. CDR1 SGHRS and CDR2 YFSETQ come from the germline V gene. Trimming took 3 bases from V and 0 from J; bases not matched to a gene: 6. The CDR3 DNA follows: TGCGCCAGCAGCTCCGGACTAGCGCTAAACCAAGAGACCCAGTACTTC. It is translated as CASSSGLALNQETQYF.

The chain employs TRBV19 and TRBJ1-5; 8 positions match TRBD1. This CDR3 has 15 amino acids. Trimming cost V 3 bases and J 1 base; bases outside gene matches: 2. Per the germline V gene, CDR1 is LNHDA and CDR2 is SQIVND (reference sequence). CDR3 loop: CASSITGGSNQPQHF. The DNA of the CDR3 is TGTGCCAGTAGTATTACAGGGGGAAGCAATCAGCCCCAGCATTTT.

This clonotype came up a few times. This chain uses TRBV28 with TRBJ2-5; 9 bases fit TRBD1. In germline, CDR1 is MDHEN, CDR2 SYDVKM. CDR3 length: 14 residues. J gave up 5 bases and V 7 bases, and 8 bases lay outside the gene matches. The CDR3 sequence is CASTRGDRAETQYF. The CDR3 DNA follows: TGTGCCAGCACAAGAGGGGACAGGGCGGAGACCCAGTACTTC. Full variable domain (rest looked up from reference TRBV28 and TRBJ2-5): DVKVTQSSRYLVKRTGEKVFLECVQDMDHENMFWYRQDPGLGLRLIYFSYDVKMKEKGDIPEGYSVSREKKERFSLILESASTNQTSMYLCASTRGDRAETQYFGPGTRLLVL.

The genes are TRBV7-9 and TRBJ1-2; a possible D gene is TRBD1 (5 bases). The CDR3 covers 13 residues. Per germline, CDR1 SEHNR and CDR2 FQNEAQ (reference sequence). Between the trimmed V and J ends, which lost 5 bases and 5 bases, there was a span of 12 bases. CDR3 loop: CASSGEGRYGYTF. The CDR3 DNA reads as TGTGCCAGCAGCGGAGAGGGGAGGTATGGCTACACCTTC.